The TCR beta chain described here comes from a study of cytomegalovirus exposure and HLA in healthy donors. Study results and caveats: Later, TCR association rates were found to vary by HLA locus, highest for DRB1 and lowest for HLA-C.

The germline V gene encodes CDR1 LNHDA and CDR2 SQIVND (reference sequence). This CDR3 comprises 14 residues. Trimming took 5 bases from V and 1 from J, leaving 9 bases between them. Researchers ran the PCR with 60 Vbeta and 13 Jbeta primers. Some clones are missing from TCRdb's copy, which holds only in-frame ones; the method was immunoSEQ multiplex PCR. Of approximately 140,000 clones listed, 65% to 85% are singletons. This clone was recorded once. Its antigen is unidentified. The source of this sequence is a young man in good health and CMV-seronegative. The material sequenced was PBMCs. The V and J genes are TRBV19 and TRBJ1-5; D ambiguous. CDR3 loop: CASSPLLSNQPQHF. CDR3 nucleotides: TGTGCCAGTAGTCCCCTCCTGAGCAATCAGCCCCAGCATTTT.